One and the same sample provided the 14 T cell receptor beta chains below, sequenced in a study of cytomegalovirus exposure and HLA in healthy donors. Primers for the PCR totalled 60 Vbeta and 13 Jbeta. Clones were read by immunoSEQ multiplex PCR, and TCRdb kept only the in-frame ones, dropping some. The sample carries roughly 200,000 clones, over 65% recorded once. Sample: PBMCs. The receptors originated from a woman aged 55-70 years in good health and CMV-seropositive.

This clone showed up just a few times. The V call is TRBV7-9, the J call TRBJ2-5, with 10 positions matching TRBD1. This CDR3 is 17 amino acids long. Germline lookup yields CDR1 SEHNR and CDR2 FQNEAQ (reference sequence). After removal of 1 base from V and 7 bases from J, the junction contained 12 bases not matched to a gene. Written as DNA, the CDR3 is TGTGCCAGCAGCTTAGGGCCCGGGACAGGGGCGGCTGGGACCCAGTACTTC. Its translation: CASSLGPGTGAAGTQYF. Using reference TRBV7-9 and TRBJ2-5 for the parts outside the CDR3, the full variable domain is DTGVSQNPRHKITKRGQNVTFRCDPISEHNRLYWYRQTLGQGPEFLTYFQNEAQLEKSRLLSDRFSAERPKGSFSTLEIQRTEQGDSAMYLCASSLGPGTGAAGTQYFGPGTRLLVL.

V is TRBV11-2 and J is TRBJ2-7; 8 bases are a match to TRBD1. The CDR3 runs to 14 residues. Trimming took 5 bases from V and 6 from J; bases not matched to a gene: 9. CDR1 SGHAT and CDR2 FQNNGV come from the germline V gene. DNA for the CDR3: TGTGCCAGCAGCAGGGACAGGCCCTCGGGCGAGCAGTACTTC. It is translated as CASSRDRPSGEQYF.

To note about this clone: Other DNA sequences from this sample encode an identical CDR3 as well. The genes are TRBV2 and TRBJ2-2; D may be TRBD1 (6 bases). Trimming took 7 bases from V and 2 from J, leaving 14 bases between them. The CDR3 runs 15 residues. Germline V gene data show CDR1 as SNHLY and CDR2 as FYNNEI. The CDR3 spells CASTQDRLNTGELFF. CDR3 sequence (DNA): TGTGCCAGCACCCAGGACAGACTTAACACCGGGGAGCTGTTTTTT.

The table lists this clone with a few counts. V is TRBV19 and J is TRBJ2-2; D is uncertain. This CDR3 contains 13 residues. V dropped 7 bases and J dropped 2 bases, with 8 bases sitting between them. CDR1 is LNHDA, CDR2 SQIVND, per germline (reference sequence). The CDR3 DNA is TGTGCCAGTAATATCCAAAACACCGGGGAGCTGTTTTTT. Translating it yields CASNIQNTGELFF. The full variable domain, its missing parts supplied by reference TRBV19 and TRBJ2-2, is DGGITQSPKYLFRKEGQNVTLSCEQNLNHDAMYWYRQDPGQGLRLIYYSQIVNDFQKGDIAEGYSVSREKKESFPLTVTSAQKNPTAFYLCASNIQNTGELFFGEGSRLTVL.

The gene calls are TRBV4-2 and TRBJ1-3; 8 bases are shared with TRBD1. The V gene end was trimmed by 1 base and the J gene end by 3 bases; junction bases not matched to a gene: 2. The CDR3 totals 15 residues. CDR1 LGHNA and CDR2 YNFKEQ come from the germline V gene. Written as DNA, the CDR3 is TGTGCCAGCAGCCAAGGGGACAGGTATGGAAACACCATATATTTT. Encoded protein: CASSQGDRYGNTIYF.

The table lists this clone with a count of one. This chain uses TRBV25-1 with TRBJ2-7, with D maybe TRBD2 (5 bases). CDR1 is MGHDK, CDR2 SYGVNS, per germline. V lost 5 bases and J lost 6, with 14 bases in between. CDR3 length: 13 amino acids. The CDR3 nucleotides read TGTGCCAGCAGTCTAGCAATCTACGCCGAGCAGTACTTC. This gives the protein CASSLAIYAEQYF.

This clone has only a few counts. The chain combines TRBV5-5 with TRBJ2-2, with a weak D call TRBD1 (7 bases). Germline assignment: CDR1 SGHKS and CDR2 YYEKEE (reference sequence). The CDR3 length is 17 residues. V was trimmed by 4 bases and J by 2 bases, leaving 18 bases between them. DNA of the CDR3: TGTGCCAGCAGCCGGAGGGCTGGGACAGAAAACACCGGGGAGCTGTTTTTT. Its translation is CASSRRAGTENTGELFF.

A note on this clone: This sample includes further DNA sequences coding for the same CDR3. The chain carries TRBV5-1 and TRBJ1-4, with D unclear. Trimming left V 0 bases short and J 0 bases short, with 3 bases between. Germline V gene lookup returns CDR1 SGHRS and CDR2 YFSETQ. This CDR3 has 14 residues. In DNA form, the CDR3 reads TGCGCCAGCAGCTTGGGAGCAACTAATGAAAAACTGTTTTTT. It specifies CASSLGATNEKLFF.

This chain links TRBV19 with TRBJ1-5; no clear D. Trimming removed 6 bases at V and 0 bases at J, with 9 bases between. There are 14 residues in the CDR3. CDR1 is LNHDA, CDR2 SQIVND, per germline (reference sequence). CDR3 nucleotide sequence: TGTGCCAGTAGCGCAGGCCATAGCAATCAGCCCCAGCATTTT. It translates to CASSAGHSNQPQHF.

The CDR3 protein is CASSASQQSSYNSPLHF. CDR3 nucleotide sequence: TGTGCCAGCAGCGCGTCACAGCAAAGCTCCTATAATTCACCCCTCCACTTT. The chain couples TRBV9 to TRBJ1-6; no reliable D call. Germline-derived CDR1 and CDR2 are SGDLS and YYNGEE. The CDR3 is 17 residues long. V lost 3 bases and J lost 0, with 13 bases in between.

This sequence joins TRBV13 and TRBJ2-1, with a tentative D call TRBD1 (5 bases). This CDR3 has 15 residues. Germline V gene lookup returns CDR1 PRHDT and CDR2 FYEKMQ (reference sequence). V was shortened by 1 base and J by 4 bases, with 11 bases between the two germline ends. CDR3 in DNA: TGTGCCAGCAGCTTAGCCTCACAGGTTTACAATGAGCAGTTCTTC. This encodes CASSLASQVYNEQFF.

Details on this clone: An end of the junction does not agree with germline; a read error may underlie this. This chain uses TRBV2 with TRBJ2-5, with 7 bases fitting TRBD1. The germline V gene encodes CDR1 SNHLY and CDR2 FYNNEI. The CDR3 has 15 residues. The CDR3 DNA reads TGTGCCAGCAGTGCGCTACAGGGGAACCAGGAGACCCAGTACTTC. Protein sequence: CASSALQGNQETQYF.

This sequence joins TRBV19 and TRBJ2-7; 11 bases match TRBD2. Germline V CDR1 and CDR2: LNHDA, SQIVND (reference sequence). The V and J ends lost 6 bases and 5 bases, in that order; junction bases with no gene match: 12. CDR3 length equals 16 residues. The CDR3 nucleotides are TGTGCCAGTAGACCAACCTCAACTAGCGGGAGCGACGAGCAGTACTTC. It translates to CASRPTSTSGSDEQYF.

This clone was counted between two and nine times. The chain uses TRBV7-2 and TRBJ1-2; 7 nucleotides agree with TRBD1. Looked up from germline, CDR1 is SGHTA and CDR2 is FQGNSA. The CDR3 length is 17 residues. With V trimmed by 4 bases and J by 3 bases, 14 bases remained unmatched. The CDR3 loop is CASSSPGQKTPYYGYTF. The CDR3 bases are TGTGCCAGCAGCTCCCCGGGACAGAAAACACCCTACTATGGCTACACCTTC.